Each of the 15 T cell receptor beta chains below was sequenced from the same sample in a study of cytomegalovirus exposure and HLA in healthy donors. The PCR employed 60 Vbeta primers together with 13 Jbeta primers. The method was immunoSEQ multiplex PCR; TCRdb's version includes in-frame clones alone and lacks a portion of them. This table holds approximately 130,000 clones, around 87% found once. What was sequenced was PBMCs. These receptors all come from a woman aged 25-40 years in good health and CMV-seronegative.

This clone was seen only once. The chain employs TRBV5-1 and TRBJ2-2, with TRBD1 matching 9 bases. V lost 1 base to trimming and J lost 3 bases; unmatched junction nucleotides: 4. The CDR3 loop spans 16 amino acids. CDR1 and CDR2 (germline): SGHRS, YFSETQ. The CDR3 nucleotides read TGCGCCAGCAGCTTGTGGGGACAGGGTGACACCGGGGAGCTGTTTTTT. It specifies CASSLWGQGDTGELFF.

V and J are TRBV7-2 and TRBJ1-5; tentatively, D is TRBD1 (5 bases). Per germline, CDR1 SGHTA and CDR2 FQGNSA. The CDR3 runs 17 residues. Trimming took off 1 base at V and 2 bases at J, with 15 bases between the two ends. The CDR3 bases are TGTGCCAGCAGCTTAGAAGAGGGGACTGGAGGCAATCAGCCCCAGCATTTT. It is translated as CASSLEEGTGGNQPQHF.

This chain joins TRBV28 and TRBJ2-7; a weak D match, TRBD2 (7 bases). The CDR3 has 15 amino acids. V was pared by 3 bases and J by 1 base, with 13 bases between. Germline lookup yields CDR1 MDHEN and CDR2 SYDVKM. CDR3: CASSFRGARSYEQYF. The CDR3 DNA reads TGTGCCAGCAGTTTTCGGGGGGCTAGGTCCTACGAGCAGTACTTC.

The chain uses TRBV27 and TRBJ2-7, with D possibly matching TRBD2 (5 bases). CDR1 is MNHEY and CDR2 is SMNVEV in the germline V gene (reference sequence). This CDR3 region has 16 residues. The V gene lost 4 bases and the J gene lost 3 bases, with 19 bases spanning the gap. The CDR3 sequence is CASSSAGDAGSYEQYF. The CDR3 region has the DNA TGTGCCAGCAGTTCCGCCGGGGATGCAGGTAGCTACGAGCAGTACTTC.

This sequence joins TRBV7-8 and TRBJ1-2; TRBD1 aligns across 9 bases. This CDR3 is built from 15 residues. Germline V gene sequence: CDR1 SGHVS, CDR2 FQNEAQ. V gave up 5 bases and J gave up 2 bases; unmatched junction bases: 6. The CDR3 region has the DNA TGTGCCAGCAGCAGGGGGACAGGGCACAACTATGGCTACACCTTC. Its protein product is CASSRGTGHNYGYTF.

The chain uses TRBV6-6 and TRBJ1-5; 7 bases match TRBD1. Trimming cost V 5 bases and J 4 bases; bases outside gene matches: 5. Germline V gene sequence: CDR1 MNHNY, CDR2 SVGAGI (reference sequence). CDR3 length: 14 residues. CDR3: CASSDRVINQPQHF. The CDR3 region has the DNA TGTGCCAGCAGTGACAGGGTGATAAATCAGCCCCAGCATTTT.

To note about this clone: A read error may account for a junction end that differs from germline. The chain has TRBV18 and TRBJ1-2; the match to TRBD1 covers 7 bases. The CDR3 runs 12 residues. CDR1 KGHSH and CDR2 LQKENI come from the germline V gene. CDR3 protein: CASSPDRVAPHF. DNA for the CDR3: TGTGCCAGCTCACCTGACAGGGTCGCGCCCCACTTC.

The CDR3: CASRPPKGRVVTGELFF. The CDR3 DNA is TGTGCCAGCAGGCCCCCGAAGGGCAGGGTCGTCACCGGGGAGCTGTTTTTT. The V and J genes are TRBV28 and TRBJ2-2; a weak D match, TRBD1 (5 bases). Germline CDR1 MDHEN, CDR2 SYDVKM. Trimming removed 6 bases at V and 4 bases at J, with 21 bases between. The CDR3 has 17 residues. The entire variable domain, with the rest obtained from reference TRBV28 and TRBJ2-2, is as follows: DVKVTQSSRYLVKRTGEKVFLECVQDMDHENMFWYRQDPGLGLRLIYFSYDVKMKEKGDIPEGYSVSREKKERFSLILESASTNQTSMYLCASRPPKGRVVTGELFFGEGSRLTVL.

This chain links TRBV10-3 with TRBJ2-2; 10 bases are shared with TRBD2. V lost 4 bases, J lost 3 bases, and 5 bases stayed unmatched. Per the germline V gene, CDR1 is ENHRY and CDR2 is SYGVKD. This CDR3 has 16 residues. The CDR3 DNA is TGTGCCATCAGTGGGGGACTAGCGTCCGACACCGGGGAGCTGTTTTTT. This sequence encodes CAISGGLASDTGELFF.

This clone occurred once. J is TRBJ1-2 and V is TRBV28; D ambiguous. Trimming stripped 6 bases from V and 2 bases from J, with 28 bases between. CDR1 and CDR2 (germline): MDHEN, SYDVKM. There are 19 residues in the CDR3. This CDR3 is CASRSPLRFWSEINYGYTF. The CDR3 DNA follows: TGTGCCAGCAGATCTCCCCTCAGGTTTTGGTCCGAGATAAACTATGGCTACACCTTC.

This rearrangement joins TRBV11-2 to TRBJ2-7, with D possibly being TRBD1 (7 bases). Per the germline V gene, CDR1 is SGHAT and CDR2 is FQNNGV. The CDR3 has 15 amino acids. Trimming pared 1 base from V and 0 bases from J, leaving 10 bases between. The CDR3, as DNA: TGTGCCAGCAGCTTAGGCGGGACAGACTCCTACGAGCAGTACTTC. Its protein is CASSLGGTDSYEQYF. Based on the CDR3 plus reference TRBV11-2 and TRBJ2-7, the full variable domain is EAGVAQSPRYKIIEKRQSVAFWCNPISGHATLYWYQQILGQGPKLLIQFQNNGVVDDSQLPKDRFSAERLKGVDSTLKIQPAKLEDSAVYLCASSLGGTDSYEQYFGPGTRLTVT.

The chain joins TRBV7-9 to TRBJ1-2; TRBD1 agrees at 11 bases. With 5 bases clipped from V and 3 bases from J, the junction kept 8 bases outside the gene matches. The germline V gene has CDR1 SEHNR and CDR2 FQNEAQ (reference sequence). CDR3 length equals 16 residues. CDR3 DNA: TGTGCCAGCAGCCCCATGGACAGGGGGCTTCACTATGGCTACACCTTC. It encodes CASSPMDRGLHYGYTF. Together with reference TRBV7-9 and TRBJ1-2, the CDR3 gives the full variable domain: DTGVSQNPRHKITKRGQNVTFRCDPISEHNRLYWYRQTLGQGPEFLTYFQNEAQLEKSRLLSDRFSAERPKGSFSTLEIQRTEQGDSAMYLCASSPMDRGLHYGYTFGSGTRLTVV.

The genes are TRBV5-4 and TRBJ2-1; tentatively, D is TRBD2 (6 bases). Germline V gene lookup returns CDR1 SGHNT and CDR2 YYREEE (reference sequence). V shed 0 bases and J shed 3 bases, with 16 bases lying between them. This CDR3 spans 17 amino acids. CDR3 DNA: TGTGCCAGCAGCTTGGCGGTGGGCGCGGGGCTCTACAATGAGCAGTTCTTC. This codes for CASSLAVGAGLYNEQFF.

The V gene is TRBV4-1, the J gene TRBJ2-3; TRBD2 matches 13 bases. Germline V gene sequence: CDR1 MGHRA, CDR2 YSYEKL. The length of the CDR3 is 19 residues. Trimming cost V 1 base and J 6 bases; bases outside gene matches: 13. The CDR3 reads CASSQGLAGGSSLWDTQYF. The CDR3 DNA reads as TGCGCCAGCAGCCAAGGACTAGCGGGGGGATCCTCCTTATGGGATACGCAGTATTTT.

CDR3 amino acids: CANSAAGGNTNEQFF. CDR3 DNA: TGTGCCAACTCGGCGGCGGGAGGCAATACCAATGAGCAGTTCTTC. This rearrangement joins TRBV10-3 to TRBJ2-1; TRBD2 matches at 8 bases. CDR3 length: 15 residues. V gave up 10 bases and J gave up 6 bases; unmatched junction bases: 14. Germline lookup yields CDR1 ENHRY and CDR2 SYGVKD.